Below are 15 T cell receptor beta chains sequenced from a single sample in a study of T cells in Graves' hyperthyroidism and ophthalmopathy. RNA transcripts provided the source from which TCR beta CDR3 regions were amplified. HTBI primers were employed in a first-round RT-PCR of the TCR CDR3. Using its own MiXCR run on the multiplex PCR reads, TCRdb lists one record per CDR3 protein. This table holds hundreds of thousands of distinct CDR3 sequences, approximately 15% found once. Source material: blood. The receptors were gathered from a woman aged 25 to 39 with Graves' hyperthyroidism.

This clonotype appeared once. Here the CDR3 DNA reads TGTGCCAGCAGACCTAGCGGGAGGAATGAGCAGTTCTTC. Amino acids: CASRPSGRNEQFF. V usage is TRBV6-1 and J usage is TRBJ2-1, with 11 bases lining up with TRBD2. CDR1 is MNHNS, CDR2 SASEGT, per germline. The CDR3 is made up of 13 amino acids. V shed 6 bases, J shed 7 bases, and the junction held 2 bases outside the gene matches.

This clonotype was counted many times. The V and J genes are TRBV19 and TRBJ2-7; the match to TRBD2 covers 8 bases. Germline CDR1 and CDR2: LNHDA and SQIVND (reference sequence). The length of the CDR3 is 18 residues. Trimming took 3 bases from V and 2 from J; bases not matched to a gene: 15. The CDR3 nucleotides are TGTGCCAGTAGTATCAGACAGATTAGCGGGACCGCCGCCTACGAGCAGTACTTC. Translation: CASSIRQISGTAAYEQYF. Full variable domain (missing parts from reference TRBV19 and TRBJ2-7): DGGITQSPKYLFRKEGQNVTLSCEQNLNHDAMYWYRQDPGQGLRLIYYSQIVNDFQKGDIAEGYSVSREKKESFPLTVTSAQKNPTAFYLCASSIRQISGTAAYEQYFGPGTRLTVT.

This clonotype appeared a few times. This chain uses TRBV9 with TRBJ2-1; 9 bases map to TRBD2. V gave up 3 bases and J gave up 6 bases; unmatched junction bases: 7. CDR1 is SGDLS and CDR2 is YYNGEE in the germline V gene. The CDR3 has 15 residues. The CDR3: CASSEGLAKGNEQFF. The CDR3 nucleotides read TGTGCCAGCAGCGAGGGACTAGCTAAAGGCAATGAGCAGTTCTTC.

This clonotype was found many times. The chain recombines TRBV6-2 or TRBV6-3 with TRBJ1-2; possible D gene TRBD1, 5 bases. Germline V lookup: CDR1 MNHEY, CDR2 SVGEGT. The CDR3 sequence is 14 residues long. V was clipped by 4 bases and J by 2 bases, with 11 bases between them. CDR3 nucleotide sequence: TGTGCCAGCAGTTCCCTTGACAGAAACTATGGCTACACCTTC. As protein: CASSSLDRNYGYTF.

Ten or more counts support this clonotype. The chain recombines TRBV13 with TRBJ1-1; D is undetermined. CDR1 is PRHDT and CDR2 is FYEKMQ in the germline V gene (reference sequence). Between the trimmed V and J ends, which lost 0 bases and 11 bases, there was a span of 10 bases. CDR3 length equals 12 residues. CDR3 amino acids: CASSLGGLTAFF. The CDR3, as DNA: TGTGCCAGCAGCTTAGGAGGGCTTACGGCTTTCTTT.

V and J are TRBV6-1 and TRBJ1-5, with 7 bases lining up with TRBD1. Trimming cost V 6 bases and J 7 bases; bases outside gene matches: 3. Germline V CDR1 and CDR2: MNHNS, SASEGT. This CDR3 spans 12 amino acids. CDR3 amino acids: CASRRQGQPQHF. As DNA, the CDR3 is TGTGCCAGCAGAAGACAGGGCCAGCCCCAGCATTTT.

J is TRBJ2-5 and V is TRBV19; D may be TRBD1 or TRBD2 (5 bases each). The V end was cut by 3 bases, the J end by 5 bases, with 10 bases between. There are 13 residues in the CDR3. Germline loops: CDR1 LNHDA, CDR2 SQIVND (reference sequence). CDR3 in amino acids: CASSMLGEETQYF. In DNA, the CDR3 is TGTGCCAGTAGTATGTTAGGGGAGGAGACCCAGTACTTC.

Many counts were recorded for this clonotype. The chain has TRBV2 and TRBJ2-7; TRBD2 matches 8 bases. With V trimmed by 10 bases and J by 2 bases, 7 bases remained unmatched. Germline V gene lookup returns CDR1 SNHLY and CDR2 FYNNEI. This CDR3 comprises 13 residues. The CDR3 loop is CATQLAAAYEQYF. DNA of the CDR3: TGTGCCACACAACTAGCGGCCGCCTACGAGCAGTACTTC. Full variable domain (remainder filled in from reference TRBV2 and TRBJ2-7): EPEVTQTPSHQVTQMGQEVILRCVPISNHLYFYWYRQILGQKVEFLVSFYNNEISEKSEIFDDQFSVERPDGSNFTLKIRSTKLEDSAMYFCATQLAAAYEQYFGPGTRLTVT.

At least ten counts were recorded for this clonotype. This chain connects TRBV9 to TRBJ2-3, with a tentative D call TRBD2 (5 bases). V lost 3 bases, J lost 0 bases, and 11 bases lay in between. The germline V gene has CDR1 SGDLS and CDR2 YYNGEE. This CDR3 has 15 residues. The CDR3 is CASSARVVSTDTQYF. The CDR3 coding sequence is TGTGCCAGCAGCGCGAGGGTCGTTAGCACAGATACGCAGTATTTT.

The chain employs TRBV10-3 and TRBJ1-2, with a weak D call TRBD1 (5 bases). Trimming took off 0 bases at V and 5 bases at J, with 10 bases between the two ends. From germline, CDR1 is ENHRY and CDR2 SYGVKD. This CDR3 is 14 amino acids long. CDR3 DNA: TGTGCCATCAGTGAGTCCGGCAGGGAATATGGCTACACCTTC. Encoded protein: CAISESGREYGYTF.

This clonotype came up many times. The V gene is TRBV15, the J gene TRBJ2-1; D is possibly TRBD1 or TRBD2 (5 bases each). The V gene lost 2 bases and the J gene lost 0 bases, with 17 bases spanning the gap. CDR3 length: 18 residues. Germline V gene data show CDR1 as LNHNV and CDR2 as YYDKDF (reference sequence). CDR3 sequence: CATSRSRGATSSYNEQFF. DNA for the CDR3: TGTGCCACCAGCAGATCCCGAGGGGCGACGAGCTCCTACAATGAGCAGTTCTTC.

This rearrangement joins TRBV7-2 to TRBJ2-3; D possibly corresponds to TRBD2 (6 bases). This CDR3 has 14 residues. Trimming left V 2 bases short and J 2 bases short, with 8 bases between. Germline V lookup: CDR1 SGHTA, CDR2 FQGNSA. The CDR3 loop reads CASSLPRDTDTQYF. The CDR3 DNA reads as TGTGCCAGCAGCTTACCGCGGGACACAGATACGCAGTATTTT.

This clonotype has a count of ten or more. The J gene is TRBJ1-2, the V gene TRBV2; 7 bases match TRBD1. Germline V gene sequence: CDR1 SNHLY, CDR2 FYNNEI. CDR3 length equals 15 residues. V dropped 3 bases and J dropped 10; count of bases not matched to a gene: 14. The CDR3 spells CASSDGQDLGLNYTF. The CDR3 coding sequence is TGTGCCAGCAGTGACGGACAGGACTTAGGATTAAACTACACCTTC.

This clonotype has ten or more counts. The chain employs TRBV14 and TRBJ1-1; D is unclear. The CDR3 extends over 12 amino acids. Germline lookup yields CDR1 SGHDN and CDR2 FVKESK. Trimming removed 4 bases from V and 11 bases from J, with 14 bases in between. The CDR3 nucleotides read TGTGCCAGCAGCCCCCGTGGGAGGAGGGCTTTCTTT. Translating it yields CASSPRGRRAFF.

This clonotype has just a few counts. The junction shows a germline mismatch at one end, possibly a read error. This chain connects TRBV28 to TRBJ2-5, with 7 bases matching TRBD2. The germline CDR1 and CDR2 sequences are MDHEN and SYDVKM. The CDR3 has 13 amino acids. CDR3 protein: CASRGGFQEAQYF. CDR3 in DNA: TGTGCCAGCAGGGGGGGGTTCCAAGAGGCCCAGTACTTC.